This TCR beta chain was found in a study of blood T cell repertoires in COVID-19. Study in general: Some COVID-19 samples were acute and others convalescent; all came from the United States, Italy and Spain.

Per the study methods: The authors estimated nucleated cell counts from reference gene primer amplification. Repertoires were generated with immunoSEQ multiplex PCR, while TCRdb's copy carries only in-frame clones and drops some. That table furnishes V, J and clone size, whereas the DNA furnished D and trimming. Of fewer than 250,000 clones in the sample, 70% to 90% were seen once. CDR3 size: 14 residues. The germline V gene encodes CDR1 SGHRS and CDR2 YFSETQ. V shed 3 bases and J shed 2 bases, with 11 bases lying between them. The sample taken for sequencing was peripheral blood. The genes are TRBV5-1 and TRBJ1-1; a weak D match, TRBD1 (6 bases). The origin of this receptor is a middle-aged woman who had recovered from COVID-19. CDR3 nucleotide sequence: TGCGCCAGCAGCTGGACAGACACAAACACTGAAGCTTTCTTT. It codes for CASSWTDTNTEAFF.